This T cell receptor (beta chain) was captured by sequencing in a study of shared clonotypes between healthy human individuals. The donors, healthy adults who were HIV-negative, had experienced no recent acute infections or vaccinations. CDR3 length: 15 amino acids. Germline V CDR1 and CDR2: SGHRS, YFSETQ. The V gene end was trimmed by 0 bases and the J gene end by 7 bases; junction bases not matched to a gene: 8. The method was immunoSEQ multiplex PCR; TCRdb's version includes in-frame clones alone and lacks a portion of them. The sample includes a few million clones, approximately 95% of them seen just once.

The source is a man aged 18 to 30 in good health. Some clones in this sample may be carry-over from other donors' samples. The sample consisted of naive CD4+ T cells from PBMCs. Noted subset: CD45RA+ positively selected. The rearrangement joins TRBV5-1 to TRBJ1-1, with 8 nucleotides matching TRBD1. In DNA, the CDR3 is TGCGCCAGCAGCTTGGCTGGACAGGGACCCGATGAAGCTTTCTTT. Translation: CASSLAGQGPDEAFF.